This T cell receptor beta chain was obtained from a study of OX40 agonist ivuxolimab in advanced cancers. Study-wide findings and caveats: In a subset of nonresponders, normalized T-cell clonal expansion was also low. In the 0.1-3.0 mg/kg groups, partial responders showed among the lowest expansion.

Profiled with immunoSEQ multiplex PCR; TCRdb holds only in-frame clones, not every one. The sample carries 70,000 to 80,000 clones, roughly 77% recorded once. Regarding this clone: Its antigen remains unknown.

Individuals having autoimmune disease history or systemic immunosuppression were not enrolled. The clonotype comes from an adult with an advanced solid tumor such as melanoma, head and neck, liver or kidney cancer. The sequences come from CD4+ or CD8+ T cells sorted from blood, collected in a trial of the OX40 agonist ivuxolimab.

The CDR3 loop reads CASSKQGSRQPQHF. DNA for the CDR3: TGTGCCAGCAGCAAACAGGGCTCCAGGCAGCCCCAGCATTTT. This chain connects TRBV6-5 to TRBJ1-5; TRBD1 might be the D (6 bases). V was clipped by 6 bases and J by 7 bases, with 16 bases between them. This CDR3 contains 14 residues. Germline loops: CDR1 MNHEY, CDR2 SVGAGI.